This TCR beta chain was recorded in a study of blood T cells in healthy people across ages. Study-level points and caveats: Strong correlation existed between TCR beta diversity and naive T cell percentage.

PCR was performed a second time for about 7 to 12 cycles using a sample-barcoded 5' primer and a J-beta primer mix. All cDNA molecules were each tagged by a template-switch adaptor with 12 random nucleotides. MiXCR, run by TCRdb on the 5' RACE reads, gives a single entry per CDR3 protein. The sample has around 900,000 distinct CDR3 sequences, about 53% seen once. Researchers collected roughly 10 milliliters of peripheral blood from every single donor. This clonotype was seen a handful of times. The antigen is unknown. A junction boundary mismatches the germline segment, possibly from a read error. The CDR3 runs 11 residues. Germline loops: CDR1 DFQATT, CDR2 SNEGSKA (reference sequence).

The sequencing input was blood. The TCR was taken from a woman aged 55-69 years in good health. The chain carries TRBV20-1 and TRBJ2-7, with D perhaps given as TRBD1 or TRBD2 (5 bases each). For the CDR3, the DNA is TGCAGTGCGAGAGGGGCCACCGAGCAGTACTTC. Encoded protein: CSARGATEQYF.